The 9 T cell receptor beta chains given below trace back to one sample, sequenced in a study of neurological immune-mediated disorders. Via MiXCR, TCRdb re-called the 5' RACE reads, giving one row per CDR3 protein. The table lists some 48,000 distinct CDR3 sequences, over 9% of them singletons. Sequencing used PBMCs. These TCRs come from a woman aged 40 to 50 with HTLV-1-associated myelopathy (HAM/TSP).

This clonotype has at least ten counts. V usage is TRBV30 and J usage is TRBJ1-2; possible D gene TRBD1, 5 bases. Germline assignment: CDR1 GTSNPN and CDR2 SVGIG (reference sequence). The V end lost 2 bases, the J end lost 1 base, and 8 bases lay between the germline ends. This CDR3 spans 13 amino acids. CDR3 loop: CAWSQGVNYGYTF. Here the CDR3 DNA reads TGTGCCTGGAGTCAGGGAGTTAACTATGGCTACACCTTC.

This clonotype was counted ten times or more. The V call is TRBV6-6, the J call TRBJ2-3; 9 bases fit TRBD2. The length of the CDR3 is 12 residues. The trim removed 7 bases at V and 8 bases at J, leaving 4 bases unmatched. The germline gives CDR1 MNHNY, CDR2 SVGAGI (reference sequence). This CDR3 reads CASTGGGATQYF. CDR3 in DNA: TGTGCCAGCACTGGCGGGGGGGCTACGCAGTATTTT.

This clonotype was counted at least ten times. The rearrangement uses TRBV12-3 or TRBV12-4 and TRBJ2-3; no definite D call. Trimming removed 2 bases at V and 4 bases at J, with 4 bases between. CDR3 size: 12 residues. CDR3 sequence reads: CASSLTADTQYF. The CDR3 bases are TGTGCCAGCAGTTTAACGGCAGATACGCAGTATTTT.

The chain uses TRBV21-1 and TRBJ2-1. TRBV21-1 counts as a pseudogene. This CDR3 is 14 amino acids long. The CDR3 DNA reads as TGTGCCAGCAGCAAATTAGCAGGTAGCAATGAGCAGTTCTTC. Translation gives CASSKLAGSNEQFF.

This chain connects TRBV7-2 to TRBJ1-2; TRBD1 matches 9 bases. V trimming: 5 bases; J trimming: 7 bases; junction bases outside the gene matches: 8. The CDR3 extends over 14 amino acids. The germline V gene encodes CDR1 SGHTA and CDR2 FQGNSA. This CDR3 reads CASSTNRGRVGYTF. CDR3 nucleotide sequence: TGTGCCAGCAGCACAAACAGGGGGCGCGTTGGCTACACCTTC.

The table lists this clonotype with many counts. Written as DNA, the CDR3 is TGTGCCAGCAGCCCACAGGATCGGGGGCGGAATGAGCAGTTCTTC. Translating gives CASSPQDRGRNEQFF. The chain links TRBV7-3 to TRBJ2-1; D is tentatively TRBD1 or TRBD2 (6 bases each). The CDR3 is 15 amino acids. The V gene lost 5 bases and the J gene lost 7 bases, with 18 bases spanning the gap. Germline assignment: CDR1 SGHTA and CDR2 FQGTGA.

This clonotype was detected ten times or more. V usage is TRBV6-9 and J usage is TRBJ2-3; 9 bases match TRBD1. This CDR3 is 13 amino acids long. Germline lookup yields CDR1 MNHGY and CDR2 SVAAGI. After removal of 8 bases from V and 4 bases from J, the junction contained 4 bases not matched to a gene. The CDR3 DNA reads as TGTGCCAGCTACAGGGGGCCGCCAGATACGCAGTATTTT. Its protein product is CASYRGPPDTQYF.

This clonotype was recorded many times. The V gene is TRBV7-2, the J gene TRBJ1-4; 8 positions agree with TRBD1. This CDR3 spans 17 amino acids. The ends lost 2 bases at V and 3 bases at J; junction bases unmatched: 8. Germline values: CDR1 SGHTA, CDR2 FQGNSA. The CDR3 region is CASSLRGRGRPNEKLFF. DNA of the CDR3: TGTGCCAGCAGCTTAAGGGGCAGGGGGCGGCCTAATGAAAAACTGTTTTTT. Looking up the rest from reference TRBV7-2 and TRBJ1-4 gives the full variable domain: GAGVSQSPSNKVTEKGKDVELRCDPISGHTALYWYRQSLGQGLEFLIYFQGNSAPDKSGLPSDRFSAERTGGSVSTLTIQRTQQEDSAVYLCASSLRGRGRPNEKLFFGSGTQLSVL.

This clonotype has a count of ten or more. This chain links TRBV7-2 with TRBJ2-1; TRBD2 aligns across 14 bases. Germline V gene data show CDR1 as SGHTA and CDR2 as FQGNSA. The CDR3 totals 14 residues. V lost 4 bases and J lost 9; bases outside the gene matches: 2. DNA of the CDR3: TGTGCCAGCAGCTCCGGACTAGCGGGGGGTGAGCAGTTCTTC. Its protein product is CASSSGLAGGEQFF. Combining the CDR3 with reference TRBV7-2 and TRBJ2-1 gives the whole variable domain GAGVSQSPSNKVTEKGKDVELRCDPISGHTALYWYRQSLGQGLEFLIYFQGNSAPDKSGLPSDRFSAERTGGSVSTLTIQRTQQEDSAVYLCASSSGLAGGEQFFGPGTRLTVL.